These 32 T cell receptor beta chains originate from one sample sequenced in a study of monozygotic twins with inflammatory bowel disease. Following a re-call of the 5' RACE reads, TCRdb has one entry per CDR3 protein and lacks DNA. The specimen's table records over 200,000 distinct CDR3 sequences. Sequenced: blood. The receptor set was obtained from a human donor with ulcerative colitis or Crohn's disease, or a healthy co-twin of an affected twin (not recorded which).

V usage is TRBV6-6 and J usage is TRBJ2-7; TCRdb's D call, TRBD2, is unchecked because there is no DNA. This CDR3 is built from 14 residues. Germline V gene sequence: CDR1 MNHNY, CDR2 SVGAGI (reference sequence). CDR3 protein: CASSYQLAAYEQYF.

The J gene is TRBJ1-2, the V gene TRBV9; TCRdb indicates TRBD1, and absent DNA this call remains unverified. Germline V gene lookup returns CDR1 SGDLS and CDR2 YYNGEE. This CDR3 spans 15 amino acids. CDR3 loop: CASSPTGGPGYGYTF.

The rearrangement uses TRBV20-1 and TRBJ2-3; TCRdb calls TRBD1, which cannot be checked without DNA. CDR1 DFQATT and CDR2 SNEGSKA come from the germline V gene (reference sequence). This CDR3 is built from 17 residues. The CDR3 spells CSASPSGGAFLGDTQYF.

V and J are TRBV9 and TRBJ2-1; the D call from TCRdb, TRBD1, cannot be confirmed without DNA. The germline V gene encodes CDR1 SGDLS and CDR2 YYNGEE. The CDR3 loop spans 14 amino acids. CDR3 residues: CASSLGTGAVEQFF.

The gene calls are TRBV7-9 and TRBJ2-3; TCRdb proposes TRBD2, but this gene call is untestable without DNA. The CDR3 is 16 amino acids. Germline-derived CDR1 and CDR2 are SEHNR and FQNEAQ (reference sequence). CDR3: CASSASTGLRSDTQYF.

The chain joins TRBV20-1 to TRBJ2-1; TCRdb gives TRBD2 as the D gene, but with no DNA this cannot be confirmed. CDR3 length equals 18 residues. Germline-derived CDR1 and CDR2 are DFQATT and SNEGSKA (reference sequence). CDR3 residues: CSARVVGGLAGEYNEQFF.

V gene TRBV4-1 combines with J gene TRBJ2-1; lacking DNA, the TRBD2 call made by TCRdb goes unchecked. This CDR3 has 16 amino acids. Looked up from germline, CDR1 is MGHRA and CDR2 is YSYEKL. CDR3 residues: CASRRTSGGEANEQFF.

V gene TRBV5-1 combines with J gene TRBJ1-3. CDR1 SGHRS and CDR2 YFSETQ come from the germline V gene. The CDR3 is made up of 15 amino acids. The CDR3: CASSLFDGSGNTIYF.

V gene TRBV29-1 combines with J gene TRBJ2-1; TCRdb names TRBD1, which stays unverified in the absence of DNA. This CDR3 region has 15 residues. Germline lookup yields CDR1 SQVTM and CDR2 ANQGSEA. The CDR3 here is CSVEILGTAYNEQFF.

V usage is TRBV12-3 or TRBV12-4 and J usage is TRBJ1-6; TCRdb's D call of TRBD1 is untestable without DNA. The CDR3 is 15 residues long. CDR3 loop: CASSSGQERGSPLHF.

V and J are TRBV27 and TRBJ2-5; TCRdb names TRBD2, which stays unverified in the absence of DNA. Germline CDR1 is MNHEY and CDR2 is SMNVEV (reference sequence). This CDR3 contains 14 residues. The CDR3 spells CASSFSSGGETRYF.

This chain uses TRBV7-2 with TRBJ2-7; TCRdb calls TRBD1, which cannot be checked without DNA. This CDR3 is built from 15 residues. Germline CDR1 is SGHTA and CDR2 is FQGNSA. CDR3 residues: CASSFPGTGVYEQYF.

This chain connects TRBV15 to TRBJ2-1. CDR3 length: 18 residues. Germline-derived CDR1 and CDR2 are LNHNV and YYDKDF (reference sequence). The CDR3 sequence is CATSRDKLVGAPYNEQFF.

V gene TRBV20-1 combines with J gene TRBJ2-1. CDR1 DFQATT and CDR2 SNEGSKA come from the germline V gene (reference sequence). The CDR3 contains 12 residues. CDR3 sequence: CSADGWNNEQFF.

The chain carries TRBV7-2 and TRBJ2-2; the TCRdb D gene call, TRBD2, has no DNA to confirm it. There are 15 residues in the CDR3. Looked up from germline, CDR1 is SGHTA and CDR2 is FQGNSA. This CDR3 reads CASSLLTQAGGELFF.

J is TRBJ2-3 and V is TRBV15; lacking DNA, the TRBD1 call made by TCRdb goes unchecked. Per the germline V gene, CDR1 is LNHNV and CDR2 is YYDKDF (reference sequence). The CDR3 sequence is 17 residues long. The chain's CDR3 is CAAKSDRGLGGTDTQYF.

The genes are TRBV12-3 or TRBV12-4 and TRBJ2-3. The length of the CDR3 is 11 residues. This chain's CDR3 is CATRMRDTQYF.

The chain is built from TRBV5-1 and TRBJ2-2. Germline V gene lookup returns CDR1 SGHRS and CDR2 YFSETQ. The CDR3 is 15 residues long. The CDR3 loop is CASSLALGIIGELFF.

The rearrangement uses TRBV7-2 and TRBJ1-1; TCRdb's D call, TRBD1, is unchecked because there is no DNA. Germline CDR1 SGHTA, CDR2 FQGNSA. CDR3 length: 14 residues. The CDR3 region is CASNLHGGNTEAFF.

CDR3 residues: CASSLEAGGPYEQYF. The chain joins TRBV5-1 to TRBJ2-7; TCRdb's D gene call, TRBD2, goes unchecked for lack of DNA. The CDR3 contains 15 residues. Germline V gene lookup returns CDR1 SGHRS and CDR2 YFSETQ. The whole variable domain, remainder taken from reference TRBV5-1 and TRBJ2-7, is KAGVTQTPRYLIKTRGQQVTLSCSPISGHRSVSWYQQTPGQGLQFLFEYFSETQRNKGNFPGRFSGRQFSNSRSEMNVSTLELGDSALYLCASSLEAGGPYEQYFGPGTRLTVT.

The V call is TRBV5-6, the J call TRBJ2-5; lacking DNA, the TRBD1 call made by TCRdb goes unchecked. The germline V gene has CDR1 SGHDT and CDR2 YYEEEE. CDR3 size: 12 residues. The CDR3 loop reads CASSRDRETQYF. The variable domain in full, completed from reference TRBV5-6 and TRBJ2-5, reads DAGVTQSPTHLIKTRGQQVTLRCSPKSGHDTVSWYQQALGQGPQFIFQYYEEEERQRGNFPDRFSGHQFPNYSSELNVNALLLGDSALYLCASSRDRETQYFGPGTRLLVL.

The genes are TRBV12-3 or TRBV12-4 and TRBJ1-4; with no DNA, the TCRdb D assignment of TRBD1 cannot be verified. This CDR3 is built from 15 residues. CDR3 region: CASSHDSPRGGKLFF.

The V call is TRBV7-2, the J call TRBJ1-5. Germline CDR1 SGHTA, CDR2 FQGNSA. The CDR3 extends over 14 amino acids. This CDR3 reads CASSLGGFNQPQHF.

This sequence joins TRBV6-1 and TRBJ2-7; TCRdb returns TRBD1, unconfirmable since there is no DNA. This CDR3 region has 13 residues. The germline V gene encodes CDR1 MNHNS and CDR2 SASEGT. The CDR3: CASSVTGAYEQYF.

The chain combines TRBV12-3 or TRBV12-4 with TRBJ1-5; TCRdb's D gene call, TRBD1, goes unchecked for lack of DNA. The CDR3 covers 16 residues. The CDR3 is CASSSARDQGNQPQHF.

This chain uses TRBV20-1 with TRBJ2-1; TCRdb returns TRBD2, unconfirmable since there is no DNA. Germline values: CDR1 DFQATT, CDR2 SNEGSKA (reference sequence). The CDR3 extends over 14 amino acids. The CDR3 sequence is CSAVPGLPVNEQFF.

This sequence joins TRBV5-1 and TRBJ2-3. CDR3 length equals 14 residues. Per the germline V gene, CDR1 is SGHRS and CDR2 is YFSETQ. The CDR3 sequence: CASSLVGSADTQYF.

The gene calls are TRBV7-9 and TRBJ2-1; TCRdb reports TRBD1, a call that lacks DNA to check it against. Germline V gives CDR1 SEHNR, CDR2 FQNEAQ (reference sequence). This CDR3 comprises 15 residues. This CDR3 reads CASSFRDRSYNEQFF.

The chain carries TRBV29-1 and TRBJ1-2; there is no DNA to check the TCRdb D call of TRBD1. The CDR3 has 16 residues. In germline, CDR1 is SQVTM, CDR2 ANQGSEA. CDR3 loop: CSARGGTRGSTYGYTF.

The rearrangement joins TRBV2 to TRBJ2-7. Germline V gene lookup returns CDR1 SNHLY and CDR2 FYNNEI. The CDR3 length is 13 residues. CDR3 amino acids: CASRATYPNEQYF.

V and J are TRBV6-5 and TRBJ1-4. This CDR3 is 17 amino acids long. From germline, CDR1 is MNHEY and CDR2 SVGAGI. The CDR3 sequence: CASSYSNWLTTNEKLFF.

V gene TRBV20-1 combines with J gene TRBJ2-1; no DNA is available, so the TRBD1 call from TCRdb remains unchecked. The CDR3 runs 14 residues. Germline CDR1 DFQATT, CDR2 SNEGSKA (reference sequence). The CDR3 sequence is CSAFRGAEYNEQFF.